What follows are 10 T cell receptor beta chains derived from one specimen sequenced in a study of CD8 T cells in ankylosing spondylitis. Whole-study results and caveats: Seemingly characteristic of ankylosing spondylitis blood was a TCR beta motif consisting of roughly 8 highly homologous variants.

The antigens of these receptors remain unknown. TCRdb independently ran MiXCR on the 5' RACE reads; one entry per CDR3 protein. The data show 700,000 or so distinct CDR3 sequences, with about 20% seen just once and approximately 18% held by the top ten. The sequenced sample consisted of blood, either unsorted or a sorted T cell fraction (not recorded which). The receptor source for this set is a male donor with ankylosing spondylitis.

The chain is built from TRBV7-8 and TRBJ2-2; 9 nucleotides agree with TRBD2. The CDR3 runs to 16 residues. Trimming at V came to 5 bases and at J to 6 bases, leaving 10 bases not matched to a gene. CDR1 and CDR2 (germline): SGHVS, FQNEAQ. As DNA, the CDR3 is TGTGCCAGCAGCAATTGGGCGGGAGGGCAATCCGGGGAGCTGTTTTTT. It yields the protein CASSNWAGGQSGELFF. Based on the CDR3 plus reference TRBV7-8 and TRBJ2-2, the full variable domain is GAGVSQSPRYKVAKRGQDVALRCDPISGHVSLFWYQQALGQGPEFLTYFQNEAQLDKSGLPSDRFFAERPEGSVSTLKIQRTQQEDSAVYLCASSNWAGGQSGELFFGEGSRLTVL.

The V call is TRBV11-1, the J call TRBJ1-4; D call uncertain. The CDR3 is 14 amino acids. V was pared by 8 bases and J by 5 bases, with 15 bases between. Looked up from germline, CDR1 is SGHAT and CDR2 is FQDESV (reference sequence). The CDR3 DNA is TGTGCCAGCCGCGACGGGTCGTTAAATGAAAAACTGTTTTTT. Translation gives CASRDGSLNEKLFF.

Turning to this clonotype: A much more abundant neighbour one base away suggests this may be a read error. This chain uses TRBV4-1 with TRBJ2-7; no clear D. Germline CDR1 and CDR2: MGHRA and YSYEKL. The CDR3 is made up of 13 amino acids. The CDR3 reads CDSSQVGSYEQYF. The CDR3 nucleotides read TGCGACAGCAGCCAAGTGGGCAGCTACGAGCAGTACTTC.

V is TRBV4-3 and J is TRBJ2-7; D is unresolved. V lost 0 bases and J 1 base, leaving 16 bases between the germline ends. This CDR3 has 17 residues. CDR1 and CDR2 (germline): LGHNA, YSLEER. Here the CDR3 reads CASSQDSAESFSYEQYF. CDR3 bases: TGCGCCAGCAGCCAAGATTCAGCAGAGTCCTTTTCCTACGAGCAGTACTTC.

This clonotype was seen a handful of times. The chain uses TRBV12-3 or TRBV12-4 and TRBJ2-1, with unresolved D. V was shortened by 7 bases and J by 1 base, with 14 bases between the two germline ends. CDR3 length equals 15 residues. CDR3 amino acids: CASTPGFTSYNEQFF. The DNA of the CDR3 is TGTGCCAGCACCCCCGGATTCACTTCCTACAATGAGCAGTTCTTC.

In this sample, this clonotype turned up a few times. V and J are TRBV6-1 and TRBJ2-1; possibly TRBD1 for D (6 bases). Germline CDR1 and CDR2: MNHNS and SASEGT. V was shortened by 7 bases and J by 4 bases, with 11 bases between the two germline ends. The CDR3 is 13 residues long. CDR3 sequence (DNA): TGTGCCAGCACCTCCCAGGGGTACAATGAGCAGTTCTTC. Its protein is CASTSQGYNEQFF.

This sequence joins TRBV28 and TRBJ2-7, with D possibly matching TRBD1 (5 bases). V was trimmed by 7 bases and J by 3 bases, leaving 16 bases between them. Looked up from germline, CDR1 is MDHEN and CDR2 is SYDVKM. The CDR3 loop spans 14 amino acids. This CDR3 is CASTPSDRLYEQYF. CDR3 nucleotides: TGTGCCAGCACCCCGTCCGACAGACTCTACGAGCAGTACTTC.

The rearrangement uses TRBV20-1 and TRBJ2-7; D remains ambiguous. CDR1 DFQATT and CDR2 SNEGSKA come from the germline V gene (reference sequence). Trimming removed 0 bases from V and 2 bases from J, with 20 bases in between. The CDR3 length is 17 residues. The CDR3 DNA follows: TGCAGTGCTAGAGATCTTATTATCCGGGCCAGCACCTACGAGCAGTACTTC. Translated: CSARDLIIRASTYEQYF.

This clonotype has only a few counts. The chain links TRBV5-1 to TRBJ1-1; D is possibly TRBD1 (6 bases). This CDR3 has 16 amino acids. Germline V CDR1 and CDR2: SGHRS, YFSETQ. Trimming removed 0 bases from V and 1 base from J, with 13 bases in between. In DNA form, the CDR3 reads TGCGCCAGCAGCTTGGCTCGGGGGGGGCGGAACACTGAAGCTTTCTTT. This encodes CASSLARGGRNTEAFF.

The rearrangement uses TRBV7-2 and TRBJ1-4; D is undetermined. With 5 bases removed from V and 2 bases from J, the gap between germline ends came to 12 bases. The CDR3 totals 15 residues. Germline loops: CDR1 SGHTA, CDR2 FQGNSA. CDR3 sequence: CASSPEGSTNEKLFF. The CDR3 nucleotides are TGTGCCAGCAGCCCGGAAGGGTCCACTAATGAAAAACTGTTTTTT.